This T cell receptor (beta chain) was found in a study of T cell responses to AZD1222 COVID-19 vaccine. Broader study findings: Nearly half of unique spike-specific TCRs reportedly avoided B.1.351 and B.1.1.7 mutated regions. There were vaccine-associated CD4 TCRs across spike, dominant at 160-218 and 743-854.

Worth noting for this clone: Its antigen remains unknown.

Only in-frame clones appear in the TCRdb table, and some are missing; sequencing was by immunoSEQ multiplex PCR. The data contain around 99,000 clones, around 90% of them seen just once; the ten biggest clones take up about 5.2%. Trimming cost V 8 bases and J 5 bases, with 13 bases left between them. There are 13 residues in the CDR3. The germline V gene has CDR1 SGHNT and CDR2 YENEEA. The TCR originated in an adult in good health. The chain carries TRBV11-3 and TRBJ2-1; the D gene is possibly TRBD2 (7 bases). Specimen: peripheral blood, collected on day 0 of AZD1222 vaccination. CDR3: CASGRGQNNEQFF. Here the CDR3 DNA reads TGTGCCAGCGGGCGGGGGCAAAACAATGAGCAGTTCTTC.